This T cell receptor beta chain is from a study of identical twins. This CDR3 contains 14 residues. V was shortened by 2 bases and J by 4 bases, with 9 bases between the two germline ends. Germline CDR1 is LGHNT and CDR2 is FRNRAP. Each CDR3 protein is one row after TCRdb ran MiXCR on the 5' RACE reads. Counted here are roughly 720,000 distinct CDR3 sequences, around a sixth occurring once; the ten biggest clones make up around 14%. The sample was also linked to a second study, of T cells expressing NK-cell markers. From that paper: Seven HCMV-seropositive donors and one seronegative donor made up the eight sequenced donors.

The J gene is TRBJ1-3, the V gene TRBV12-5, with no clear D. The sample was PBMCs. The TCR sequence derives from a woman aged 18-29 years in good health. The CDR3 nucleotides read TGTGCTAGTGGTTTGCCTCAAGAGGGAAACACCATATATTTT. Translated: CASGLPQEGNTIYF.